The TCR beta chain under discussion was sequenced for a study of blood T cell repertoires in COVID-19. The wider study: T cells, B-cell-depleted T cells, or PBMCs supplied cDNA or gDNA.

The CDR3 spans 14 residues. V shed 3 bases and J shed 2 bases, with 8 bases lying between them. Germline assignment: CDR1 SGHVS and CDR2 FQNEAQ. Per the authors' pipeline: Reference gene primers were amplified, and this amplification served to estimate nucleated cell counts. Profiled with immunoSEQ multiplex PCR; TCRdb holds only in-frame clones, not every one. V and J calls and clone size are as listed in that table; D and trimming were resolved from the DNA. The sample includes 100,000 to 150,000 clones, roughly 90% of them seen just once. Seattle's cohort entered during active infection and was followed longitudinally.

The TCR comes from a man in his fifties or sixties with COVID-19, enrolled during active disease. The J gene is TRBJ1-5, the V gene TRBV7-8; D call uncertain. The material sequenced was peripheral blood. The CDR3 region has the DNA TGTGCCAGCAGCTTTAACCAGGGCAATCAGCCCCAGCATTTT. Its translation: CASSFNQGNQPQHF.